Presented here are 25 T cell receptor beta chains from one specimen sequenced in a study of cytomegalovirus exposure and HLA in healthy donors. The PCR contained 60 Vbeta and 13 Jbeta primers. Sequenced by immunoSEQ multiplex PCR; TCRdb stores in-frame clones only, minus some. The sample shows roughly 88,000 clones, 69% of them seen only once. The material sequenced was PBMCs. These receptors were obtained from a man between 45 and 60 years old in good health and CMV-seronegative.

Only a few counts were recorded for this clone. The J gene is TRBJ2-1, the V gene TRBV19, with 12 bases lining up with TRBD2. CDR3 size: 17 residues. V shed 2 bases and J 6 bases; nucleotides not matched to a gene: 8. The germline gives CDR1 LNHDA, CDR2 SQIVND (reference sequence). CDR3 sequence: CASSIWTSGIQVNEQFF. As DNA, the CDR3 is TGTGCCAGTAGTATATGGACTAGCGGGATTCAAGTCAATGAGCAGTTCTTC. Full variable domain (rest looked up from reference TRBV19 and TRBJ2-1): DGGITQSPKYLFRKEGQNVTLSCEQNLNHDAMYWYRQDPGQGLRLIYYSQIVNDFQKGDIAEGYSVSREKKESFPLTVTSAQKNPTAFYLCASSIWTSGIQVNEQFFGPGTRLTVL.

The chain employs TRBV9 and TRBJ2-5; 8 bases fit TRBD2. Germline assignment: CDR1 SGDLS and CDR2 YYNGEE. This CDR3 has 15 amino acids. The trim removed 3 bases at V and 4 bases at J, leaving 8 bases unmatched. DNA for the CDR3: TGTGCCAGCAGCGCCCTGGGACTAGGAGGAGAGACCCAGTACTTC. Translated, it gives CASSALGLGGETQYF.

The chain carries TRBV7-9 and TRBJ2-3; 7 bases line up with TRBD2. CDR1 is SEHNR, CDR2 FQNEAQ, per germline (reference sequence). V lost 1 base and J lost 0; bases outside the gene matches: 4. The CDR3 covers 16 residues. CDR3 loop: CASSLGMGGSTDTQYF. As DNA, the CDR3 is TGTGCCAGCAGCTTAGGGATGGGGGGGAGCACAGATACGCAGTATTTT.

This chain uses TRBV7-9 with TRBJ2-5; 10 positions match TRBD2. CDR3 length: 17 residues. The germline gives CDR1 SEHNR, CDR2 FQNEAQ (reference sequence). The V segment lost 1 base and the J segment 5 bases; nucleotides outside the gene matches: 10. The CDR3 bases are TGTGCCAGCAGCTTAGAACGGTCTAGCGGGAGACGGGAGACCCAGTACTTC. This gives the protein CASSLERSSGRRETQYF.

This chain connects TRBV27 to TRBJ2-1; D gene ambiguous. Trimming removed 6 bases at V and 5 bases at J, with 14 bases between. Germline CDR1 MNHEY, CDR2 SMNVEV (reference sequence). The CDR3 length is 14 residues. The CDR3 sequence: CASRASWLDNEQFF. The CDR3 region has the DNA TGTGCCAGCAGGGCATCGTGGCTTGACAATGAGCAGTTCTTC.

The chain recombines TRBV29-1 with TRBJ1-4; D may be TRBD1 (5 bases). Trimming pared 4 bases from V and 3 bases from J, leaving 18 bases between. The CDR3 length is 16 residues. Germline V gene lookup returns CDR1 SQVTM and CDR2 ANQGSEA. Here the CDR3 DNA reads TGCAGCGTTGGAGGGACGCCCGGGACTCCTAATGAAAAACTGTTTTTT. Protein: CSVGGTPGTPNEKLFF.

The chain combines TRBV29-1 with TRBJ1-1, with 12 bases fitting TRBD1. Per germline, CDR1 SQVTM and CDR2 ANQGSEA. Germline trimming cut 1 base from V and 3 bases from J; bases unmatched to any gene: 6. The CDR3 contains 16 residues. CDR3 region: CSVEGDRGLKDTEAFF. The CDR3 DNA sequence: TGCAGCGTTGAAGGGGACAGGGGGCTTAAGGACACTGAAGCTTTCTTT.

V is TRBV2 and J is TRBJ2-6; D is unresolved. V shed 8 bases and J shed 0 bases, with 8 bases lying between them. Germline-derived CDR1 and CDR2 are SNHLY and FYNNEI. This CDR3 spans 14 amino acids. Written as DNA, the CDR3 is TGTGCCAGCGGTTCAGACTCTGGGGCCAACGTCCTGACTTTC. Translated: CASGSDSGANVLTF.

Comment on this clone: Mismatch with germline at one junction end may stem from a read error. The rearrangement joins TRBV11-1 to TRBJ1-1; weak D call: TRBD1 (5 bases). Germline assignment: CDR1 SGHAT and CDR2 FQDESV (reference sequence). CDR3 length: 14 residues. CDR3 amino acids: CASNLLRGGTEAFF. CDR3 nucleotides: TGTGCCAGCAACTTATTACGGGGGGGCACTGAAGCTTTCTTT.

The CDR3 DNA follows: TGTGCCAGCAGTTACCTTGGGGGGACAGCCGGGGAGCTGTTTTTT. Its translation: CASSYLGGTAGELFF. The chain joins TRBV6-5 to TRBJ2-2, with D perhaps TRBD1 (7 bases). CDR1 and CDR2 from the germline V gene are MNHEY and SVGAGI. Trimming cost V 2 bases and J 6 bases, with 13 bases left between them. The CDR3 has 15 amino acids.

The gene calls are TRBV19 and TRBJ2-7; maybe TRBD2 (6 bases). Germline V gene data show CDR1 as LNHDA and CDR2 as SQIVND (reference sequence). The CDR3 is 15 amino acids. Trimming stripped 3 bases from V and 1 base from J, with 13 bases between. CDR3 region: CASSIGGLVSYEQYF. The CDR3 bases are TGTGCCAGTAGTATCGGGGGACTCGTTTCCTACGAGCAGTACTTC.

The chain carries TRBV2 and TRBJ2-2, with D maybe TRBD1 (5 bases). With 8 bases removed from V and 6 bases from J, the gap between germline ends came to 10 bases. Germline CDR1 SNHLY, CDR2 FYNNEI. This CDR3 comprises 12 residues. CDR3 sequence: CASYKGAGELFF. As DNA, the CDR3 is TGTGCCAGCTACAAAGGGGCCGGGGAGCTGTTTTTT.

The chain carries TRBV9 and TRBJ2-3; no firm D call. Trimming took 2 bases from V and 0 from J, leaving 10 bases between them. Germline V gene data show CDR1 as SGDLS and CDR2 as YYNGEE. The CDR3 runs to 15 residues. As DNA, the CDR3 is TGTGCCAGCAGCGTTCAGGCCACAAGCACAGATACGCAGTATTTT. Protein sequence: CASSVQATSTDTQYF. Together with reference TRBV9 and TRBJ2-3, the CDR3 gives the full variable domain: DSGVTQTPKHLITATGQRVTLRCSPRSGDLSVYWYQQSLDQGLQFLIQYYNGEERAKGNILERFSAQQFPDLHSELNLSSLELGDSALYFCASSVQATSTDTQYFGPGTRLTVL.

This sequence joins TRBV6-1 and TRBJ2-5; 12 nucleotides match TRBD2. CDR1 MNHNS and CDR2 SASEGT come from the germline V gene. The CDR3 contains 14 residues. V lost 8 bases and J lost 6; bases outside the gene matches: 7. The CDR3 region is CASLAGGYGKTQYF. CDR3 DNA: TGTGCCAGCCTAGCGGGAGGGTATGGGAAGACCCAGTACTTC.

This sequence joins TRBV27 and TRBJ2-1, with D perhaps matching TRBD2 (5 bases). Germline CDR1 reads MNHEY; CDR2 reads SMNVEV (reference sequence). This CDR3 is 11 amino acids long. Trimming left V 6 bases short and J 9 bases short, with 9 bases between. DNA of the CDR3: TGTGCCAGCAGGACTACTAGTGAGCAGTTCTTC. Translation: CASRTTSEQFF.

This clone was picked up one time. The chain has TRBV30 and TRBJ1-3; D not certain. Trimming shortened V by 4 bases and J by 0 bases, and 7 bases separated the two germline ends. The CDR3 runs 13 residues. Germline CDR1 and CDR2: GTSNPN and SVGIG (reference sequence). The CDR3 here is CAWKFFSGNTIYF. CDR3 nucleotide sequence: TGTGCCTGGAAATTCTTCTCTGGAAACACCATATATTTT. The variable domain in full, with the rest retrieved from reference TRBV30 and TRBJ1-3, is SQTIHQWPATLVQPVGSPLSLECTVEGTSNPNLYWYRQAAGRGLQLLFYSVGIGQISSEVPQNLSASRPQDRQFILSSKKLLLSDSGFYLCAWKFFSGNTIYFGEGSWLTVV.

About this clone: The CDR3 does not end in the conserved phenylalanine or tryptophan, so this is likely a read error. The rearrangement links TRBV16 to TRBJ1-3; D unclear. The CDR3 consists of 16 residues. Germline lookup yields CDR1 KGHSY and CDR2 FQNENV. V lost 4 bases and J 4 bases, leaving 17 bases between the germline ends. The CDR3 protein is CASSPPAGREGNTIYV. CDR3 coding DNA: TGTGCCAGCAGCCCCCCGGCCGGAAGGGAGGGAAACACCATATATGTT.

The CDR3 spells CASWDSSGNTIYF. For the CDR3, the DNA is TGTGCCAGCTGGGACAGCTCTGGAAACACCATATATTTT. The V call is TRBV6-5, the J call TRBJ1-3; 7 bases agree with TRBD1. J was trimmed by 0 bases and V by 8 bases; bases with no gene match: 1. The CDR3 has 13 amino acids. Germline values: CDR1 MNHEY, CDR2 SVGAGI.

The chain employs TRBV7-9 and TRBJ2-7; D unresolved. The CDR3 runs 13 residues. Trimming shortened V by 3 bases and J by 1 base, and 7 bases separated the two germline ends. Germline CDR1 SEHNR, CDR2 FQNEAQ (reference sequence). The CDR3 nucleotides read TGTGCCAGCAGCTTTACAGAGTCCTACGAGCAGTACTTC. Translation gives CASSFTESYEQYF.

V gene TRBV6-1 combines with J gene TRBJ2-7, with D unresolved. The V end lost 0 bases, the J end lost 0 bases, and 9 bases lay between the germline ends. The CDR3 is 15 residues long. CDR1 MNHNS and CDR2 SASEGT come from the germline V gene. The CDR3 spells CASSEAPASSYEQYF. In DNA form, the CDR3 reads TGTGCCAGCAGTGAAGCCCCCGCGAGCTCCTACGAGCAGTACTTC.

This clone turned up a few times. V gene TRBV2 combines with J gene TRBJ1-5, with D hard to call. CDR3 length: 12 residues. Germline V gene sequence: CDR1 SNHLY, CDR2 FYNNEI. V gave up 2 bases and J gave up 13 bases, with 12 bases separating them. CDR3 bases: TGTGCCAGCAGTGAACGTCGGACTGAACAGCATTTT. It specifies CASSERRTEQHF. Full variable domain (rest looked up from reference TRBV2 and TRBJ1-5): EPEVTQTPSHQVTQMGQEVILRCVPISNHLYFYWYRQILGQKVEFLVSFYNNEISEKSEIFDDQFSVERPDGSNFTLKIRSTKLEDSAMYFCASSERRTEQHFGDGTRLSIL.

Here the CDR3 DNA reads TGTGCCAGCAGTCGGACTAGTCCAGATACGCAGTATTTT. Translation: CASSRTSPDTQYF. The chain has TRBV28 and TRBJ2-3, with TRBD2 matching over 7 bases. Germline V gene sequence: CDR1 MDHEN, CDR2 SYDVKM. CDR3 length: 13 amino acids. V lost 5 bases and J lost 4; bases outside the gene matches: 3.

The V call is TRBV7-9, the J call TRBJ2-1; 9 positions match TRBD2. The germline gives CDR1 SEHNR, CDR2 FQNEAQ (reference sequence). With V trimmed by 5 bases and J by 3 bases, 8 bases remained unmatched. The CDR3 length is 16 residues. The CDR3: CASSLISGGSYNEQFF. The CDR3 DNA is TGTGCCAGCAGCCTAATTAGCGGGGGCAGCTACAATGAGCAGTTCTTC.

The gene calls are TRBV7-9 and TRBJ2-7; 15 bases fit TRBD2. V was clipped by 6 bases and J by 0 bases; unmatched bases: 12. This CDR3 is built from 19 residues. Germline CDR1 reads SEHNR; CDR2 reads FQNEAQ (reference sequence). The CDR3 loop is CASRGPGLAGGPTSYEQYF. The DNA of the CDR3 is TGTGCCAGCAGGGGACCGGGACTAGCGGGGGGCCCAACCTCCTACGAGCAGTACTTC.

V is TRBV6-5 and J is TRBJ2-5, with 13 bases lining up with TRBD2. CDR1 is MNHEY, CDR2 SVGAGI, per germline. The CDR3 extends over 15 amino acids. The ends lost 7 bases at V and 5 bases at J; junction bases unmatched: 7. CDR3 region: CASKPSGLAGETQYF. The CDR3 DNA sequence: TGTGCCAGCAAACCTTCGGGACTAGCGGGGGAGACCCAGTACTTC.